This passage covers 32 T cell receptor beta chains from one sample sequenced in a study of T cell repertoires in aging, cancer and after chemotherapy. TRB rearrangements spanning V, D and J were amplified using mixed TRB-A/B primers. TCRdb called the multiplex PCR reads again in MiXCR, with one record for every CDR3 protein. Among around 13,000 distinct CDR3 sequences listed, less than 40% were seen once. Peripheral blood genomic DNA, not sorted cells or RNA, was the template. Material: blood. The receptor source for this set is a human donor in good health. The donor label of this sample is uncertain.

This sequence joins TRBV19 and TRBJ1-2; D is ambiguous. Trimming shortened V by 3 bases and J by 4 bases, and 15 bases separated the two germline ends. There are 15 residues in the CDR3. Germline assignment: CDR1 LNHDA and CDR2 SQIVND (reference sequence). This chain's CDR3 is CASSIITSSGYGYTF. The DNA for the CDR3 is TGTGCCAGTAGTATTATAACCTCCTCGGGCTATGGCTACACCTTC.

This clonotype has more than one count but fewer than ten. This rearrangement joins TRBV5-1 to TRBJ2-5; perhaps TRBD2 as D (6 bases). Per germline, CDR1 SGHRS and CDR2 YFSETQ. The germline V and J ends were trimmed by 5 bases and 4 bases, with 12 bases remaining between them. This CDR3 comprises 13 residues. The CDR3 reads CASSLQGGETQYF. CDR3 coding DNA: TGCGCCAGCAGTCTCCAGGGAGGAGAGACCCAGTACTTC.

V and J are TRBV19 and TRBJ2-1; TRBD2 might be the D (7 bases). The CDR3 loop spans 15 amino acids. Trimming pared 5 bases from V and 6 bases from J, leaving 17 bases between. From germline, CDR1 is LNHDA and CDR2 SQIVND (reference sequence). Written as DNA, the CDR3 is TGTGCCAGTAGTGGCAGAGGACAGCGGGGCAATGAGCAGTTCTTC. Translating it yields CASSGRGQRGNEQFF.

CDR3 bases: TGTGCCAGCAGTCCTACGTTAGCGGGACTATTCCAAGAGACCCAGTACTTC. Protein sequence: CASSPTLAGLFQETQYF. This chain connects TRBV6-5 to TRBJ2-5; 8 bases align to TRBD2. This CDR3 contains 17 residues. Germline-derived CDR1 and CDR2 are MNHEY and SVGAGI. V lost 5 bases and J lost 1; bases outside the gene matches: 12.

The CDR3 is CASMPSGTSSGNTIYF. The DNA for the CDR3 is TGTGCCAGTATGCCGTCGGGCACTAGCTCTGGAAACACCATATATTTT. The chain is built from TRBV19 and TRBJ1-3; D remains ambiguous. The CDR3 has 16 amino acids. The V and J ends lost 7 bases and 0 bases respectively, with 16 bases between them. Germline loops: CDR1 LNHDA, CDR2 SQIVND (reference sequence).

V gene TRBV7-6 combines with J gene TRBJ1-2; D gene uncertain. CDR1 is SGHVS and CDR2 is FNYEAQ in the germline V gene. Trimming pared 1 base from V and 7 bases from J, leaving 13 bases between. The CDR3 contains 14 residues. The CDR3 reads CASSLGPETSGYTF. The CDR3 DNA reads TGTGCCAGCAGCTTAGGACCCGAAACCTCTGGCTACACCTTC.

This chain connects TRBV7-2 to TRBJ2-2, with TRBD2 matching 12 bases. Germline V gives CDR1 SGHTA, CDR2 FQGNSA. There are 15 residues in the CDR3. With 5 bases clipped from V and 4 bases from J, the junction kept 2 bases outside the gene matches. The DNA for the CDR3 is TGTGCCAGCAGCCTACTAGCGGGAGGCACCGGGGAGCTGTTTTTT. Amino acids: CASSLLAGGTGELFF.

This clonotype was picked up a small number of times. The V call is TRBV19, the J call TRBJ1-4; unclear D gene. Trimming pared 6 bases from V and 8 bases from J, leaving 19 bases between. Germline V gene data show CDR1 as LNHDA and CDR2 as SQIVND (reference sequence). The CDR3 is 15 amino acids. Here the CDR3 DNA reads TGTGCCAGTAGACCTCGACGGGGAATGGGAGAAAAACTGTTTTTT. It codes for CASRPRRGMGEKLFF. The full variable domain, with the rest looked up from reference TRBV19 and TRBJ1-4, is DGGITQSPKYLFRKEGQNVTLSCEQNLNHDAMYWYRQDPGQGLRLIYYSQIVNDFQKGDIAEGYSVSREKKESFPLTVTSAQKNPTAFYLCASRPRRGMGEKLFFGSGTQLSVL.

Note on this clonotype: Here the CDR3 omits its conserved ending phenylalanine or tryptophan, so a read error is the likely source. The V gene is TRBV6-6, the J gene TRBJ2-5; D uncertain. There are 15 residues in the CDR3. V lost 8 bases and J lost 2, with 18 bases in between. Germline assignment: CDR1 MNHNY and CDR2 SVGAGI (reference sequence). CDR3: CASWVWAGPQETQYS. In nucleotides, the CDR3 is TGTGCCAGCTGGGTGTGGGCAGGCCCACAAGAGACCCAGTACTCC.

This CDR3 is CASSLGRGSSYEQYF. The DNA of the CDR3 is TGTGCCAGCAGCTTGGGGAGGGGGTCCTCCTACGAGCAGTACTTC. This rearrangement joins TRBV11-2 to TRBJ2-7, with a tentative D call TRBD2 (7 bases). Germline V gives CDR1 SGHAT, CDR2 FQNNGV. V was cut by 3 bases and J by 0 bases, with 12 bases left in between. This CDR3 is 15 amino acids long.

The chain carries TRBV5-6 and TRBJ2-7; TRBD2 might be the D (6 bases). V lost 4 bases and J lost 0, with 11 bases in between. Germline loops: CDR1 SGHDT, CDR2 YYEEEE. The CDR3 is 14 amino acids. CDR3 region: CASSPMGGSYEQYF. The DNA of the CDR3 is TGTGCCAGCAGCCCGATGGGGGGCTCCTACGAGCAGTACTTC.

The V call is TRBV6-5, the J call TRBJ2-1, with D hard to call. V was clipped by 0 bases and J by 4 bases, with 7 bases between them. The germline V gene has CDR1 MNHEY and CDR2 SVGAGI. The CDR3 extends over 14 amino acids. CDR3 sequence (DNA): TGTGCCAGCAGTTACTCGAACAGTTACAATGAGCAGTTCTTC. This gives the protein CASSYSNSYNEQFF.

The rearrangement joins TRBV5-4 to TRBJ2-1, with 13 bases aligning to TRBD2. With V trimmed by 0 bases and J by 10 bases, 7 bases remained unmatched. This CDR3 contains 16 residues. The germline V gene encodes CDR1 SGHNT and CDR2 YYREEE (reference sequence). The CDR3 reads CASSLASGLAGSEQFF. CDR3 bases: TGTGCCAGCAGCTTGGCCTCGGGACTAGCGGGAAGCGAGCAGTTCTTC.

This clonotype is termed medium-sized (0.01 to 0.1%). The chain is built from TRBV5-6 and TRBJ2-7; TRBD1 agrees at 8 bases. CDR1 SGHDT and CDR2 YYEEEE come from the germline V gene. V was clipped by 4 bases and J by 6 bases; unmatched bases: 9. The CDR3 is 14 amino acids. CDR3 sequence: CASSIDRGKGEQYF. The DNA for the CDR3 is TGTGCCAGCAGCATTGACAGGGGAAAGGGCGAGCAGTACTTC.

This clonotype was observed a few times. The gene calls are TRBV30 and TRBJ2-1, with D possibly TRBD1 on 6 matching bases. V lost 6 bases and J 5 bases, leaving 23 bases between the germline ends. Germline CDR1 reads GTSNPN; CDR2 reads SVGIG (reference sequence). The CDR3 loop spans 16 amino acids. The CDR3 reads CACTMMLLKGDNEQFF. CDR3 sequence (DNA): TGTGCCTGCACCATGATGCTTCTAAAGGGGGACAATGAGCAGTTCTTC. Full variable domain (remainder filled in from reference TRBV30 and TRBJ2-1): SQTIHQWPATLVQPVGSPLSLECTVEGTSNPNLYWYRQAAGRGLQLLFYSVGIGQISSEVPQNLSASRPQDRQFILSSKKLLLSDSGFYLCACTMMLLKGDNEQFFGPGTRLTVL.

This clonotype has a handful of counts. The CDR3 is CASTLSTSGTGELFF. The CDR3 DNA reads TGTGCCAGCACCCTTTCGACTAGCGGCACCGGGGAGCTGTTTTTT. V and J are TRBV6-2 or TRBV6-3 and TRBJ2-2, with 9 positions matching TRBD2. The CDR3 covers 15 residues. V gave up 7 bases and J gave up 4 bases; unmatched junction bases: 7. Per germline, CDR1 MNHEY and CDR2 SVGEGT.

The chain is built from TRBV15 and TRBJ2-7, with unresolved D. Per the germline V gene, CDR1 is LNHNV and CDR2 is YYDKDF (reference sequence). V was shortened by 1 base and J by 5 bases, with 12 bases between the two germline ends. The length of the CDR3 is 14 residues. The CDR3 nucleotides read TGTGCCACCAGCAGAGGAGGAACTACCGACGAGCAGTACTTC. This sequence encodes CATSRGGTTDEQYF.

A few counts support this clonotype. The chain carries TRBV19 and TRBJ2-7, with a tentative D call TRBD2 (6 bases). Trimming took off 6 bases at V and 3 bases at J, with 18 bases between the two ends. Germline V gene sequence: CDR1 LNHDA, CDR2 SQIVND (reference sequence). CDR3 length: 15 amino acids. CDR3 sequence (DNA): TGTGCCAGTAGGGCGGGGTTCGCCCTCAACTACGAGCAGTACTTC. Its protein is CASRAGFALNYEQYF.

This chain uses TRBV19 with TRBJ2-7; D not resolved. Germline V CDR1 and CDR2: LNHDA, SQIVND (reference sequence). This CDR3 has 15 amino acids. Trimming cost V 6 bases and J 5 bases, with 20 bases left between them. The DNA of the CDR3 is TGTGCCAGTAGGGGCATTCTGGCAGGTGACGACGAGCAGTACTTC. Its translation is CASRGILAGDDEQYF.

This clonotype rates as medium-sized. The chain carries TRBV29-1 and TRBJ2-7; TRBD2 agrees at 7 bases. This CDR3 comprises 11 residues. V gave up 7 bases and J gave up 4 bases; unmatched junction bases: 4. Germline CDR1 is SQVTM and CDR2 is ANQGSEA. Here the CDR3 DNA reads TGCAGCGCCCTGGGGGGGTACGAGCAGTACTTC. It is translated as CSALGGYEQYF.

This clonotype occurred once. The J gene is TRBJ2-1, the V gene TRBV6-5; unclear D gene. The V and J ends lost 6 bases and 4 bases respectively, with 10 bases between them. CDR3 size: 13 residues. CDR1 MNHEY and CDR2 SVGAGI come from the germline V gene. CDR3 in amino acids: CASRPALYNEQFF. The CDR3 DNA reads TGTGCCAGCAGGCCGGCCCTTTACAATGAGCAGTTCTTC.

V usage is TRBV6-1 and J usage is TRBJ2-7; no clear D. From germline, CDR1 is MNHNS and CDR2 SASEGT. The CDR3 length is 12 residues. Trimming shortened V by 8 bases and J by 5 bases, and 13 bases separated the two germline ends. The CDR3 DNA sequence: TGTGCCAGCGAAAACCTGAGTGACGAGCAGTACTTC. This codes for CASENLSDEQYF.

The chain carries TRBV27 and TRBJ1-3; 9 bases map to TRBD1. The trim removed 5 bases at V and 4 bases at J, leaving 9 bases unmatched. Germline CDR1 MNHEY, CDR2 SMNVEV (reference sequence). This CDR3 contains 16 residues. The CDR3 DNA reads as TGTGCCAGCAGTCCGTATCACAGGGGGCTGGGAAACACCATATATTTT. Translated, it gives CASSPYHRGLGNTIYF.

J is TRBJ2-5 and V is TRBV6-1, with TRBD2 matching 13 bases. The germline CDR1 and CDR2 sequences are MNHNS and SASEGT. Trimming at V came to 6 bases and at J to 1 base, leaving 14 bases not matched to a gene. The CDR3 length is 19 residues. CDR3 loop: CASSDYTEGLAGFQETQYF. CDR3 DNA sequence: TGTGCCAGCAGCGATTATACTGAGGGACTAGCGGGGTTCCAAGAGACCCAGTACTTC.

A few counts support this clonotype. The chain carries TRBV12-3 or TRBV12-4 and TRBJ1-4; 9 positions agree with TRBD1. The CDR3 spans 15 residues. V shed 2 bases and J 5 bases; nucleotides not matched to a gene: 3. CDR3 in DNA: TGTGCCAGCAGTTTACCGACAGGGGGAAATGAAAAACTGTTTTTT. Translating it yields CASSLPTGGNEKLFF.

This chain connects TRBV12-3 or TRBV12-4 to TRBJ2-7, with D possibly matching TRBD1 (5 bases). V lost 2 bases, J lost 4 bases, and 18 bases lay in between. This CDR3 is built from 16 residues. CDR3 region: CASSLSSDSILYEQYF. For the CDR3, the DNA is TGTGCCAGCAGTTTATCGTCCGACAGCATCCTTTACGAGCAGTACTTC.

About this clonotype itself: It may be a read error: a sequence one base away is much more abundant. CDR3 region: CASSPRASWGETQYF. CDR3 bases: TGTGCCAGTAGTCCCCGGGCTAGCTGGGGAGAGACCCAGTACTTC. The J gene is TRBJ2-5, the V gene TRBV19, with D possibly being TRBD2 (5 bases). CDR1 is LNHDA, CDR2 SQIVND, per germline (reference sequence). This CDR3 contains 15 residues. Trimming left V 5 bases short and J 4 bases short, with 17 bases between.

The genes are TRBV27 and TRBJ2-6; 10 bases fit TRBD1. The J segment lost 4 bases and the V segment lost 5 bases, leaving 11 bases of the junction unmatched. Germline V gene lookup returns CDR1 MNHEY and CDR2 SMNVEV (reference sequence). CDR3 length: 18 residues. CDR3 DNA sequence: TGTGCCAGCAGTAGCCGGGACAGGGGTCTAAGGGGGGCCAACGTCCTGACTTTC. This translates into CASSSRDRGLRGANVLTF.

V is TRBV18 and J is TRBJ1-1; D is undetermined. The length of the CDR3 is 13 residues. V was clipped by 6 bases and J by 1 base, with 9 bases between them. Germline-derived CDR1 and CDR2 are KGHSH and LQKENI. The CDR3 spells CASSSDTNTEAFF. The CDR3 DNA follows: TGTGCCAGCTCCTCCGACACGAACACTGAAGCTTTCTTT.

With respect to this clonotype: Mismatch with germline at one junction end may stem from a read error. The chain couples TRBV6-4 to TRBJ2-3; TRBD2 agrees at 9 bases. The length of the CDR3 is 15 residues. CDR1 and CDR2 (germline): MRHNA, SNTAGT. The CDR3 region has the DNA TGTGCCAACAGTGTCGCTAGCGGGGACACAGATACGCAGTATTTT. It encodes CANSVASGDTDTQYF.

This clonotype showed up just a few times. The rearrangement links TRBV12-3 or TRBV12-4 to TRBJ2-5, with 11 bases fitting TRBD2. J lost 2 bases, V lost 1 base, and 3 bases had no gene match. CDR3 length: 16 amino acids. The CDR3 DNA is TGTGCCAGCAGTTTAGGGACTAGCGGGCCACAAGAGACCCAGTACTTC. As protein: CASSLGTSGPQETQYF.

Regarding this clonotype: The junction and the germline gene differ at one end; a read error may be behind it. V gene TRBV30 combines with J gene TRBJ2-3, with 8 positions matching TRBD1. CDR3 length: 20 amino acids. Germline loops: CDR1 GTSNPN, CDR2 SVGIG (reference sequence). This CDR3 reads CAWSAGGRWGQRTYTDTKYF. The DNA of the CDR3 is TGTGCCTGGAGTGCAGGGGGCCGATGGGGACAGAGAACTTACACAGATACGAAGTATTTT.